Listed below are T cell receptor beta chains from one sample, sequenced in a study of blood T cell repertoires in COVID-19. The method was immunoSEQ multiplex PCR; TCRdb's version includes in-frame clones alone and lacks a portion of them. The sample records 150,000 to 200,000 clones, roughly 91% being singletons. The sequenced sample was peripheral blood. These receptors originate from a human donor in a cohort sampled during active COVID-19. Each CDR3 is given with its conserved first and last residue.

CASSPSGQGGYNEQFF	TRBJ2-1	TRBV7-2	16
CASSVASSSYNSPLHF	TRBJ1-6	TRBV6-1	16
CASGGSRASSYNEQFF	TRBJ2-1	TRBV27	16
CASRGQGMRGTYEQYF	TRBJ2-7	TRBV7-9	16
CASSWEGGNNSPLHF	TRBJ1-6	TRBV7-9	15
CASSLTGNTEAFF	TRBJ1-1	TRBV6-4	13
CASSLALAGPQETQYF	TRBJ2-5	TRBV28	16
CASRAANTGELFF	TRBJ2-2	TRBV28	13
CASSVGLAGAETQYF	TRBJ2-5	TRBV9	15
CASSQVLGGGEKLFF	TRBJ1-4	TRBV4-3	15
CASSLLGAEQFF	TRBJ2-1	TRBV27	12
CASSWQGAANEKLFF	TRBJ1-4	TRBV5-1	15
CASSQRRGLSASTDTQYF	TRBJ2-3	TRBV11-2	18
CASRDDRDQPQHF	TRBJ1-5	TRBV6-6	13
CASSPGTGETGELFF	TRBJ2-2	TRBV5-1	15
CVTQNGENYGYTF	TRBJ1-2	TRBV10-3	13
CASSQGAKGGRNYGYTF	TRBJ1-2	TRBV14	17
CASSPRPGLQETQYF	TRBJ2-5	TRBV14	15
CSALSESGELFF	TRBJ2-2	TRBV29-1	12
CASSLVSAGGGEQYF	TRBJ2-7	TRBV7-2	15
CASSLTTSGLLLGEQYF	TRBJ2-7	TRBV7-2	17
CASSDYRGPQHF	TRBJ1-5	TRBV6-5	12
CAWKLRLGLGETQYF	TRBJ2-5	TRBV30	15
CASSWAGAEQYF	TRBJ2-7	TRBV18	12
CASSLTGSIYNEQFF	TRBJ2-1	TRBV11-3	15
CAWRRRDGISYNEQFF	TRBJ2-1	TRBV30	16
CASSLGAWGSDDEQYF	TRBJ2-7	TRBV5-1	16
CASSLLTSGIYEQYF	TRBJ2-7	TRBV5-4	15
CASSLSGTSGTGGQFF	TRBJ2-1	TRBV11-2	16
CASRGGEGPEAFF	TRBJ1-1	TRBV4-2	13
CASSHRGLYNEQFF	TRBJ2-1	TRBV14	14
CASSPGQAGAGYEQYF	TRBJ2-7	TRBV7-9	16
CASSLDPGTVLNTEAFF	TRBJ1-1	TRBV11-2	17
CASSESRGDLTDTQYF	TRBJ2-3	TRBV2	16
CATSGDTRMEETQYF	TRBJ2-5	TRBV15	15
CASSATYSPGQGKTNYGYTF	TRBJ1-2	TRBV6-1	20
CASSPAGSPYEQYF	TRBJ2-7	TRBV9	14
CASSQGDRATGELFF	TRBJ2-2	TRBV4-3	15
CASSIPSGGTDTQYF	TRBJ2-3	TRBV19	15
CASSQGRLGYGYTF	TRBJ1-2	TRBV7-2	14
CASSARTGAEAFF	TRBJ1-1	TRBV12-3/TRBV12-4	13
CASSRGISYEQYF	TRBJ2-7	TRBV6-5	13
CASSVASTTNEQFF	TRBJ2-1	TRBV9	14
CATSDSEREWEQYF	TRBJ2-7	TRBV24-1	14
CASSSFGLAGSYNEQFF	TRBJ2-1	TRBV28	17
CASSLVAGGYNEQFF	TRBJ2-1	TRBV5-4	15
CATAWTVEGEQYF	TRBJ2-7	TRBV27	13
CASRSARDRFYEQYF	TRBJ2-7	TRBV27	15
CASSPSGSPWAFF	TRBJ1-1	TRBV7-2	13
CASSQEGLAGGHSLYEQYF	TRBJ2-7	TRBV3-1/TRBV3-2	19
CASSRPGLPYNEQFF	TRBJ2-1	TRBV6-5	15
CASSYLFGHRDNSPLHF	TRBJ1-6	TRBV6-7	17
CASREAYEQYF	TRBJ2-7	TRBV2	11
CASSPTGLAVQETQYF	TRBJ2-5	TRBV4-3	16
CASSEIQLSTNEKLFF	TRBJ1-4	TRBV6-1	16
CASSYYTGTDTQYF	TRBJ2-3	TRBV6-2/TRBV6-3	14